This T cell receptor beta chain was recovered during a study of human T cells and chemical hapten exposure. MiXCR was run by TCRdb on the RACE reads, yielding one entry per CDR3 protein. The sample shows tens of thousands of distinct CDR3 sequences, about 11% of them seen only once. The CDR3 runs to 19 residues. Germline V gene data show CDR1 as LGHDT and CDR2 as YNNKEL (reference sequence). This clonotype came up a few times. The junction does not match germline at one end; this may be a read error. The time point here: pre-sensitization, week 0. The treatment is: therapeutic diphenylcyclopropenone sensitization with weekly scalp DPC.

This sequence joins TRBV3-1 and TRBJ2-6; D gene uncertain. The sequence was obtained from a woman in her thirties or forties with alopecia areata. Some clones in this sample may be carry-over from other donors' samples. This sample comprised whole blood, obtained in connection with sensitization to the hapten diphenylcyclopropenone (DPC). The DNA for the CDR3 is TGTGCCAGCAGCCAAGATAGCCCGTTCTATGACTCTGAGGCCAACGTCCTGACTTTC. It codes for CASSQDSPFYDSEANVLTF. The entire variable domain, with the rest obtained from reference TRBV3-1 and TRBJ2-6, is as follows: DTAVSQTPKYLVTQMGNDKSIKCEQNLGHDTMYWYKQDSKKFLKIMFSYNNKELIINETVPNRFSPKSPDKAHLNLHINSLELGDSAVYFCASSQDSPFYDSEANVLTFGAGSRLTVL.